The present T cell receptor (beta chain) was sequenced within a study of shared clonotypes between healthy human individuals. Regarding this clone: Antigen: not known.

V was clipped by 6 bases and J by 3 bases; unmatched bases: 6. Germline CDR1 and CDR2: SGHAT and FQNNGV. The CDR3 totals 15 residues. Several immunoSEQ plates received, in even portions, the genomic DNA of each subset. Tens of thousands of T cell genomes, or approximately 280 ng DNA, went into unsorted PBMC replicate PCRs. The assay was immunoSEQ multiplex PCR, and TCRdb's table has in-frame clones only and misses some. The table has 400,000 to 500,000 clones, about 79% seen once. Study results and caveats: Read depth was anticipated to influence clonotype sharing among donors.

The chain recombines TRBV11-2 with TRBJ1-5, with 9 positions matching TRBD1. The source is a woman between 35 and 50 years old in good health. Some clones in this sample may be carry-over from other donors' samples. Sequencing was carried out using PBMCs. CDR3 DNA: TGTGCCAGCAGTTCACAGGGGGCTGACAATCAGCCCCAGCATTTT. Its protein is CASSSQGADNQPQHF.